This T cell receptor (beta chain) came from a study of blood T cell repertoires in COVID-19. Overall study context: COVID-19 samples from acute and convalescent phases originated in the United States, Italy and Spain.

This CDR3 has 14 amino acids. Germline CDR1 SGHAT, CDR2 FQNNGV. With 8 bases clipped from V and 3 bases from J, the junction kept 6 bases outside the gene matches. The authors' processing: Quantification of nucleated cells was approximated via reference gene primer amplification. Profiled with immunoSEQ multiplex PCR; TCRdb holds only in-frame clones, not every one. V and J calls plus clone size are reproduced from that table; the DNA served to infer D and trimming. Of fewer than 250,000 clones listed, approximately 82% are singletons. The sequenced sample consisted of peripheral blood. This chain links TRBV11-2 with TRBJ2-3; 9 bases map to TRBD2. The receptor was derived from a woman aged 45-65 years with acute or convalescent COVID-19. CDR3 sequence: CASGKTSGTDTQYF. The CDR3 bases are TGTGCCAGCGGAAAGACTAGCGGTACAGATACGCAGTATTTT.